The 3 T cell receptor beta chains below all came from one sample that was sequenced in a study of blood T cell repertoires in COVID-19. Assay used: immunoSEQ multiplex PCR; TCRdb lists only in-frame clones, some missing. The top ten hold under 2% of the sample, which has approximately 300,000 clones, 86% seen once. Sequences were obtained from peripheral blood. Receptor source: a woman between 45 and 65 years old with acute or convalescent COVID-19.

The V call is TRBV5-1, the J call TRBJ2-1; D may be TRBD1 (6 bases). The CDR3 length is 15 residues. Trimming removed 0 bases from V and 9 bases from J, with 16 bases in between. CDR1 SGHRS and CDR2 YFSETQ come from the germline V gene. The CDR3 DNA reads TGCGCCAGCAGCTTGGAGGCAGGGGCTATTCGTGAGCAGTTCTTC. Translated, it gives CASSLEAGAIREQFF. Based on the CDR3 plus reference TRBV5-1 and TRBJ2-1, the full variable domain is KAGVTQTPRYLIKTRGQQVTLSCSPISGHRSVSWYQQTPGQGLQFLFEYFSETQRNKGNFPGRFSGRQFSNSRSEMNVSTLELGDSALYLCASSLEAGAIREQFFGPGTRLTVL.

This clone was observed a few times. This sequence joins TRBV7-3 and TRBJ2-1, with 10 bases lining up with TRBD1. V lost 5 bases, J lost 15 bases, and 4 bases stayed unmatched. Germline V gene lookup returns CDR1 SGHTA and CDR2 FQGTGA. This CDR3 comprises 11 residues. The CDR3 sequence is CASSPGQGMFF. For the CDR3, the DNA is TGTGCCAGCAGCCCGGGACAGGGGATGTTCTTC.

The chain carries TRBV5-4 and TRBJ2-2, with D unresolved. CDR1 SGHNT and CDR2 YYREEE come from the germline V gene (reference sequence). Trimming cost V 4 bases and J 2 bases, with 3 bases left between them. The CDR3 is 12 amino acids. The CDR3 sequence is CASSHNTGELFF. DNA of the CDR3: TGTGCCAGCAGCCATAACACCGGGGAGCTGTTTTTT.